The rows below give T cell receptor beta chains drawn from one sample of a study of blood T cells in healthy people across ages. MiXCR, run by TCRdb on the 5' RACE reads, gives a single entry per CDR3 protein. This sample carries 900,000 to 950,000 distinct CDR3 sequences, 25% to 30% of them seen once, and the ten largest clones take 9.5% to 13%. These same records also appear under a second study, on T cells of mothers and their children.

The sample consisted of blood. The receptors were sampled from a woman aged 40 to 49 in good health. The conserved cysteine and the conserved F or W are not part of the CDR3 here. D genes are given only for firm matches.

v_call: TRBV28
d_call: TRBD1
j_call: TRBJ2-7
cdr3_aa: ASRQGTGLGYEQY

v_call: TRBV20-1
d_call: .
j_call: TRBJ1-4
cdr3_aa: SALKGWGEKLF

v_call: TRBV5-1
d_call: .
j_call: TRBJ2-2
cdr3_aa: ASSFSGSTNTGELF

v_call: TRBV10-3
d_call: .
j_call: TRBJ2-7
cdr3_aa: AISDPSTERTYEQY

v_call: TRBV15
d_call: .
j_call: TRBJ2-5
cdr3_aa: ATSRRGESLETQY

v_call: TRBV29-1
d_call: TRBD1
j_call: TRBJ2-1
cdr3_aa: SVDGGQGAFDEQF

v_call: TRBV7-2
d_call: .
j_call: TRBJ2-1
cdr3_aa: ASSLAGRGVEQF

v_call: TRBV20-1
d_call: .
j_call: TRBJ2-3
cdr3_aa: SALNNPFTDTQY

v_call: TRBV4-3
d_call: .
j_call: .
cdr3_aa: ASSQDSNYSYEQY

v_call: TRBV27
d_call: .
j_call: TRBJ2-3
cdr3_aa: ASSVRDTQY

v_call: TRBV27
d_call: TRBD2
j_call: TRBJ2-3
cdr3_aa: ASSLEARTSGGRPDTQY

v_call: TRBV20-1
d_call: TRBD1
j_call: .
cdr3_aa: SARTPGGWTQY

v_call: TRBV12-3/TRBV12-4
d_call: .
j_call: TRBJ2-7
cdr3_aa: ASSRYRVSSYEQY

v_call: TRBV9
d_call: .
j_call: TRBJ2-1
cdr3_aa: ASSVESVTYNEQF

v_call: TRBV20-1
d_call: TRBD2
j_call: TRBJ2-3
cdr3_aa: SARVVWELAGSTDTQY

v_call: TRBV5-1
d_call: TRBD1
j_call: TRBJ1-1
cdr3_aa: ASSLADRVEAF

v_call: TRBV7-2
d_call: .
j_call: TRBJ1-2
cdr3_aa: ASSPLSNYGYT

v_call: TRBV7-9
d_call: .
j_call: TRBJ2-7
cdr3_aa: ASSLVMGTSYEQY

v_call: TRBV11-1
d_call: TRBD2
j_call: TRBJ2-1
cdr3_aa: ASSPTSEAHSYNEQF

v_call: TRBV6-1
d_call: TRBD1
j_call: TRBJ1-1
cdr3_aa: ASRGTGEGTEAF

v_call: TRBV2
d_call: TRBD1
j_call: TRBJ2-4
cdr3_aa: ASSSRDRGKNIQY

v_call: TRBV7-2
d_call: TRBD1
j_call: TRBJ2-2
cdr3_aa: ASSVGTGRFGELF

v_call: TRBV9
d_call: .
j_call: TRBJ2-5
cdr3_aa: ASSGPSREQY

v_call: TRBV12-3/TRBV12-4
d_call: .
j_call: TRBJ1-5
cdr3_aa: ASSSFKGSNQPQH

v_call: TRBV6-6
d_call: .
j_call: TRBJ2-4
cdr3_aa: ASSYRTDALAKNIQY

v_call: TRBV4-3
d_call: .
j_call: .
cdr3_aa: ASSQDIQSEQY

v_call: TRBV3-1
d_call: TRBD1
j_call: TRBJ2-7
cdr3_aa: ASSQGTYRGRVEQY

v_call: TRBV12-3/TRBV12-4
d_call: .
j_call: TRBJ1-6
cdr3_aa: ASSLTAPRGNSPLH

v_call: TRBV27
d_call: TRBD1
j_call: TRBJ2-1
cdr3_aa: ASRGNRGQGAGKQF

v_call: TRBV7-2
d_call: TRBD1
j_call: TRBJ2-7
cdr3_aa: ASSREIGQGSYEQY

v_call: TRBV20-1
d_call: .
j_call: TRBJ2-7
cdr3_aa: SARGPGTYEQD

v_call: TRBV19
d_call: TRBD1
j_call: TRBJ2-6
cdr3_aa: ASSIQGVDSGANVLT

v_call: TRBV7-2
d_call: .
j_call: TRBJ1-1
cdr3_aa: ASSLVWGFNTEAF

v_call: TRBV5-1
d_call: .
j_call: TRBJ2-3
cdr3_aa: ASRDDTDTQY

v_call: TRBV4-2
d_call: TRBD1
j_call: TRBJ2-3
cdr3_aa: ASSQDLTGKFSDTQY

v_call: TRBV5-5
d_call: TRBD2
j_call: TRBJ2-7
cdr3_aa: ASSLGLAGGQNEQY

v_call: TRBV6-6
d_call: TRBD2
j_call: TRBJ2-7
cdr3_aa: ASSHSSAGGRNEQY

v_call: TRBV25-1
d_call: .
j_call: TRBJ1-2
cdr3_aa: ASTPTAGAYGYT

v_call: TRBV4-1
d_call: TRBD1
j_call: TRBJ1-2
cdr3_aa: ASSQPLGTDSGYT

v_call: TRBV6-1
d_call: TRBD2
j_call: TRBJ2-7
cdr3_aa: ASSEGLAGTYEQY

v_call: TRBV12-3/TRBV12-4
d_call: .
j_call: TRBJ2-7
cdr3_aa: ANSSRGAHSYEQY

v_call: TRBV7-2
d_call: .
j_call: TRBJ2-2
cdr3_aa: ASSSRVDPGELF

v_call: TRBV4-1
d_call: TRBD2
j_call: TRBJ2-1
cdr3_aa: ASSPGGWEGDEQF

v_call: TRBV25-1
d_call: .
j_call: TRBJ2-5
cdr3_aa: ATIGETQY

v_call: TRBV7-9
d_call: .
j_call: TRBJ1-1
cdr3_aa: ASSLLFRTGTEAF

v_call: TRBV5-1
d_call: TRBD1
j_call: TRBJ1-2
cdr3_aa: ASALGTGVGGYT

v_call: TRBV19
d_call: .
j_call: TRBJ2-1
cdr3_aa: ASSIWARDNEQF

v_call: TRBV18
d_call: .
j_call: TRBJ1-5
cdr3_aa: ASSPPGLEYQPQH

v_call: TRBV5-1
d_call: TRBD2
j_call: TRBJ2-5
cdr3_aa: VSSSIRLAGGNEQY

v_call: TRBV25-1
d_call: .
j_call: TRBJ1-1
cdr3_aa: ASSETGRGTEAF

v_call: TRBV9
d_call: TRBD1
j_call: TRBJ2-3
cdr3_aa: ASGAVGTGGSTDTQY

v_call: TRBV6-1
d_call: TRBD1
j_call: TRBJ1-2
cdr3_aa: ASSGPRRTGEDANYGYT

v_call: TRBV7-2
d_call: .
j_call: TRBJ1-1
cdr3_aa: ASSLVMGAYTEAF